This T cell receptor (beta chain) originates from a study of T cell responses to AZD1222 COVID-19 vaccine. This CDR3 contains 11 residues. Deletions cut 1 base from V and 8 bases from J, with 3 bases between. Method: immunoSEQ multiplex PCR; TCRdb's copy keeps in-frame clones and lacks some. The data show 100,000 to 150,000 clones, 75% to 90% seen once. This TCR came from an adult in good health. The genes are TRBV12-3 or TRBV12-4 and TRBJ2-4, with D unresolved. Sequenced here: peripheral blood, sampled on day 0 of MenACWY control vaccination. CDR3 nucleotides: TGTGCCAGCAGTTTAGGGGACATTCAGTACTTC. It translates to CASSLGDIQYF.